This TCR beta chain was obtained from a study of blood T cell repertoires in COVID-19. Study at large: The analysed material was cDNA or gDNA that came from T cells, B-cell-depleted T cells, or PBMCs.

Produced via immunoSEQ multiplex PCR; TCRdb's table is partial and in-frame only. The table shows tens of thousands of clones, with 88% occurring only once. Trimming cost V 0 bases and J 4 bases; bases outside gene matches: 4. Germline V gene data show CDR1 as SGHAT and CDR2 as FQNNGV. There are 16 residues in the CDR3. Material for sequencing was peripheral blood. The rearrangement uses TRBV11-2 and TRBJ2-5; the match to TRBD2 covers 11 bases. This sequence originates from a woman of 80 years or more with active COVID-19. The CDR3 DNA reads as TGTGCCAGCAGCTTAGAACGGCTAGCGGGAGGAGAGACCCAGTACTTC. Translated: CASSLERLAGGETQYF.